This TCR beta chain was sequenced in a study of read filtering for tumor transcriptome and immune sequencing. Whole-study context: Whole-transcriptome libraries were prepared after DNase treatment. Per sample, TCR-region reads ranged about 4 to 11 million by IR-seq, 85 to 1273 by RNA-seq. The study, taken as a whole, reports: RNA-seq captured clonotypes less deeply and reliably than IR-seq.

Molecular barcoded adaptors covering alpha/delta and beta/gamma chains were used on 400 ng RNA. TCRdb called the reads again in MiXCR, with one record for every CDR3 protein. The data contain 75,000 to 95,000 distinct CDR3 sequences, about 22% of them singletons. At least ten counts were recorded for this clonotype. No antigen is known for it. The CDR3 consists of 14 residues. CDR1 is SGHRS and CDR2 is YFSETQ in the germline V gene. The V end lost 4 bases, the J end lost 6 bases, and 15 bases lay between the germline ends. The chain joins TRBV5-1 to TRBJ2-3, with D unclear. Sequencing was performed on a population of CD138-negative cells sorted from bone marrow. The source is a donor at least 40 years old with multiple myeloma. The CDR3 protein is CASSRTLGPDTQYF. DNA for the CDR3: TGCGCCAGCAGCAGAACCCTAGGACCTGATACGCAGTATTTT.